This T cell receptor (beta chain) was sequenced for a study of T-cell memory formation after mild COVID-19. Study as a whole: Largely donor-specific TCR clusters were found.

Overall study results and limits: Among CD4+ contracting clones, most were CM and EM, and CD8+ ones EMRA. A balance of CD4 and CD8 characterized clones contracting day 15 to 85, whereas later expanders leaned CD4+. Memory sampled before infection contained some responding clones, suggesting cross-reactive memory joined.

From the 5' RACE reads, TCRdb called clonotypes with MiXCR, one entry per CDR3 protein. The repertoire holds approximately 450,000 distinct CDR3 sequences, 18% seen once, with about 12% in the top ten. Trimming cost V 1 base and J 10 bases, with 9 bases left between them. Germline CDR1 is DFQATT and CDR2 is SNEGSKA (reference sequence). The CDR3 consists of 11 residues. This clonotype was observed a few times. Its antigen is currently unknown. Sequencing was done on a sample of PBMCs or a T cell subset sorted from them (not recorded which). This clonotype originated in an adult woman who had mild COVID-19 (a few samples of this study predate the infection). Cell type and time point are not known. This chain joins TRBV20-1 and TRBJ2-3; D remains ambiguous. CDR3 sequence reads: CSARGPSAQYF. CDR3 sequence (DNA): TGCAGTGCTAGAGGCCCCTCGGCGCAGTATTTT.